These 22 T cell receptor beta chains came from one sample sequenced in a study of Tregs in tolerant kidney transplant recipients (dated by TCRdb to the late 2010s). The time point label, as the study defines it: blood sample drawn before combined kidney and bone marrow transplant. Library prep was done by the immunoSEQ multiplex PCR assay. Not all clones reach the TCRdb copy of this immuneACCESS table, which keeps in-frame sequences only. Checked studies attribute under half of the gap to unresolved V genes and leave the rest unexplained. This sample lists approximately 15,000 clones; about four fifths were detected once. The ten largest clones add up to roughly 1.7% of the sample. Specimen: Tregs from blood, collected before the transplant. The receptors derive from a human donor who received a combined kidney and bone marrow transplant.

The chain links TRBV29-1 to TRBJ2-5, with 12 bases lining up with TRBD1. J gave up 5 bases and V 4 bases, and 8 bases lay outside the gene matches. The CDR3 totals 15 residues. CDR1 is SQVTM, CDR2 ANQGSEA, per germline. CDR3 protein: CSVGRGQGAGETQYF. CDR3 sequence (DNA): TGCAGCGTTGGAAGGGGACAGGGGGCCGGTGAGACCCAGTACTTC.

The rearrangement joins TRBV28 to TRBJ1-1; tentative D call: TRBD1 (6 bases). Germline V gene lookup returns CDR1 MDHEN and CDR2 SYDVKM. The CDR3 runs to 15 residues. V was trimmed by 6 bases and J by 3 bases, leaving 17 bases between them. Here the CDR3 reads CASSPRGGGDTEAFF. As DNA, the CDR3 is TGTGCCAGCAGCCCCCGGGGAGGGGGAGACACTGAAGCTTTCTTT.

The J gene is TRBJ2-3, the V gene TRBV25-1, with D tentatively TRBD2 (6 bases). The germline gives CDR1 MGHDK, CDR2 SYGVNS. V lost 1 base and J lost 1, with 6 bases in between. This CDR3 has 14 amino acids. CDR3 nucleotide sequence: TGTGCCAGCAGTGAATGGGGGGGCACAGATACGCAGTATTTT. Translation gives CASSEWGGTDTQYF.

This chain connects TRBV7-9 to TRBJ2-3; 7 nucleotides line up with TRBD2. There are 18 residues in the CDR3. From germline, CDR1 is SEHNR and CDR2 FQNEAQ (reference sequence). V lost 4 bases, J lost 6 bases, and 19 bases stayed unmatched. The CDR3 DNA follows: TGTGCCAGCAGCTCCGTCGGCGGCGGGAGAGTGGGAAGGGATACGCAGTATTTT. It specifies CASSSVGGGRVGRDTQYF.

The chain joins TRBV6-6 to TRBJ2-7; 9 bases agree with TRBD1. V shed 6 bases, J shed 1 base, and the junction held 10 bases outside the gene matches. The germline gives CDR1 MNHNY, CDR2 SVGAGI (reference sequence). The CDR3 runs to 16 residues. CDR3 bases: TGTGCCAGCAGACCTACTACCGGGACAGGGTCCTACGAGCAGTACTTC. Protein sequence: CASRPTTGTGSYEQYF.

The V call is TRBV2, the J call TRBJ1-1; possibly TRBD1 for D (5 bases). Looked up from germline, CDR1 is SNHLY and CDR2 is FYNNEI. This CDR3 is built from 14 residues. V was cut by 3 bases and J by 2 bases, with 10 bases left in between. In nucleotides, the CDR3 is TGTGCCAGCAGTGAGAGACAGATAAACACTGAAGCTTTCTTT. Protein: CASSERQINTEAFF.

This chain uses TRBV4-1 with TRBJ2-2, with 7 bases that match TRBD1. The CDR3 covers 17 residues. CDR1 is MGHRA and CDR2 is YSYEKL in the germline V gene. The J segment lost 2 bases and the V segment lost 4 bases, leaving 10 bases of the junction unmatched. The CDR3 region has the DNA TGCGCCAGCAGCCGTCCTCAGGACAGGATAAACACCGGGGAGCTGTTTTTT. It encodes CASSRPQDRINTGELFF.

This clone was observed a handful of times. The chain carries TRBV19 and TRBJ1-2; unclear D gene. Germline V lookup: CDR1 LNHDA, CDR2 SQIVND (reference sequence). This CDR3 contains 12 residues. V gave up 3 bases and J gave up 4 bases, with 6 bases separating them. The CDR3 protein is CASSISGYGYTF. CDR3 nucleotide sequence: TGTGCCAGTAGTATTAGTGGCTATGGCTACACCTTC. Looking up the rest from reference TRBV19 and TRBJ1-2 gives the full variable domain: DGGITQSPKYLFRKEGQNVTLSCEQNLNHDAMYWYRQDPGQGLRLIYYSQIVNDFQKGDIAEGYSVSREKKESFPLTVTSAQKNPTAFYLCASSISGYGYTFGSGTRLTVV.

The chain recombines TRBV2 with TRBJ2-3, with 7 positions matching TRBD1. The germline V gene has CDR1 SNHLY and CDR2 FYNNEI. CDR3 length equals 12 residues. J was trimmed by 5 bases and V by 10 bases; bases with no gene match: 6. This CDR3 reads CAIRQGVDTQYF. The CDR3 nucleotides are TGTGCCATTAGACAGGGTGTAGATACGCAGTATTTT.

The chain recombines TRBV9 with TRBJ1-2, with 10 bases identical to TRBD1. Germline V gene data show CDR1 as SGDLS and CDR2 as YYNGEE. This CDR3 contains 13 residues. Germline trimming cut 4 bases from V and 8 bases from J; bases unmatched to any gene: 5. For the CDR3, the DNA is TGTGCCAGCAGCCTCCGGACAGGGGGAGGCTACACCTTC. It is translated as CASSLRTGGGYTF.

The genes are TRBV28 and TRBJ1-1; 11 nucleotides align to TRBD1. The CDR3 is made up of 17 amino acids. Germline CDR1 reads MDHEN; CDR2 reads SYDVKM. Trimming took 5 bases from V and 8 from J; bases not matched to a gene: 16. CDR3 sequence reads: CASSVSGRKDRGREAFF. In nucleotides, the CDR3 is TGTGCCAGCAGTGTGTCGGGTCGCAAGGACAGGGGGCGAGAAGCTTTCTTT.

The chain recombines TRBV7-2 with TRBJ1-5; D is undetermined. CDR1 is SGHTA and CDR2 is FQGNSA in the germline V gene. Trimming left V 5 bases short and J 0 bases short, with 14 bases between. The CDR3 spans 16 residues. The CDR3: CASSPGSRYSNQPQHF. CDR3 DNA: TGTGCCAGCAGCCCGGGGAGCCGTTATAGCAATCAGCCCCAGCATTTT.

CDR3 sequence reads: CASSSMVGSTSEQYF. For the CDR3, the DNA is TGTGCCAGCAGCTCTATGGTCGGGAGCACCTCGGAGCAGTACTTC. This chain joins TRBV11-2 and TRBJ2-7, with D tentatively TRBD2 (6 bases). There are 15 residues in the CDR3. The ends were cut back, 4 bases at V and 7 bases at J, with 20 bases in the middle. Germline-derived CDR1 and CDR2 are SGHAT and FQNNGV.

The rearrangement uses TRBV7-9 and TRBJ2-3, with unresolved D. Trimming removed 2 bases from V and 6 bases from J, with 12 bases in between. CDR1 and CDR2 from the germline V gene are SEHNR and FQNEAQ (reference sequence). The length of the CDR3 is 14 residues. CDR3 residues: CASSLWAPGDTQYF. Written as DNA, the CDR3 is TGTGCCAGCAGCTTATGGGCCCCCGGCGATACGCAGTATTTT.

The V and J genes are TRBV18 and TRBJ1-5; 7 bases fit TRBD1. This CDR3 contains 15 residues. In germline, CDR1 is KGHSH, CDR2 LQKENI. With V trimmed by 2 bases and J by 6 bases, 7 bases remained unmatched. CDR3 coding DNA: TGTGCCAGCTCACCAGATCAGGGGGTGGGTCAGCCCCAGCATTTT. Protein sequence: CASSPDQGVGQPQHF. Drawing the rest from reference TRBV18 and TRBJ1-5, the complete variable domain is NAGVMQNPRHLVRRRGQEARLRCSPMKGHSHVYWYRQLPEEGLKFMVYLQKENIIDESGMPKERFSAEFPKEGPSILRIQQVVRGDSAAYFCASSPDQGVGQPQHFGDGTRLSIL.

This clone was observed a handful of times. The chain combines TRBV18 with TRBJ2-7; TRBD1 agrees at 7 bases. This CDR3 comprises 16 residues. Looked up from germline, CDR1 is KGHSH and CDR2 is LQKENI. The ends lost 2 bases at V and 2 bases at J; junction bases unmatched: 9. CDR3 protein: CASSPIADRSAYEQYF. CDR3 sequence (DNA): TGTGCCAGCTCACCAATCGCGGACAGGTCAGCCTACGAGCAGTACTTC.

This clone was detected only a few times. The chain employs TRBV5-4 and TRBJ2-3, with 12 positions matching TRBD2. J was trimmed by 0 bases and V by 4 bases; bases with no gene match: 3. Germline CDR1 SGHNT, CDR2 YYREEE (reference sequence). CDR3 length equals 16 residues. The CDR3: CASSRTSGTSTDTQYF. The CDR3, as DNA: TGTGCCAGCAGCAGGACTAGCGGGACTAGCACAGATACGCAGTATTTT.

This clone turned up a few times. The chain joins TRBV29-1 to TRBJ2-1; no clear D gene. V lost 4 bases and J 4 bases, leaving 5 bases between the germline ends. Germline values: CDR1 SQVTM, CDR2 ANQGSEA. This CDR3 contains 11 residues. As DNA, the CDR3 is TGCAGCGTTGCAGGTTACAATGAGCAGTTCTTC. The encoded protein is CSVAGYNEQFF.

The chain couples TRBV2 to TRBJ2-7, with 8 bases aligning to TRBD1. This CDR3 has 14 residues. The germline gives CDR1 SNHLY, CDR2 FYNNEI. With V trimmed by 3 bases and J by 5 bases, 6 bases remained unmatched. The CDR3 coding sequence is TGTGCCAGCAGTGACTACAGGGGGTACGACGAGCAGTACTTC. It is translated as CASSDYRGYDEQYF. Using reference TRBV2 and TRBJ2-7 for the parts outside the CDR3, the full variable domain is EPEVTQTPSHQVTQMGQEVILRCVPISNHLYFYWYRQILGQKVEFLVSFYNNEISEKSEIFDDQFSVERPDGSNFTLKIRSTKLEDSAMYFCASSDYRGYDEQYFGPGTRLTVT.

This chain connects TRBV5-5 to TRBJ1-5, with a weak D call TRBD1 (5 bases). CDR1 and CDR2 (germline): SGHKS, YYEKEE (reference sequence). This CDR3 has 15 amino acids. The V and J ends lost 3 bases and 0 bases respectively, with 10 bases between them. The CDR3 sequence: CASSSQASSNQPQHF. The CDR3 region has the DNA TGTGCCAGCAGCTCACAGGCGTCTAGCAATCAGCCCCAGCATTTT.

In its sample, this clone was seen once. The CDR3 sequence is CASSWVDRVNTEAFF. In nucleotides, the CDR3 is TGTGCCAGCAGTTGGGTGGACAGGGTGAACACTGAAGCTTTCTTT. V usage is TRBV28 and J usage is TRBJ1-1; 8 bases are a match to TRBD1. Germline trimming cut 4 bases from V and 0 bases from J; bases unmatched to any gene: 4. The CDR3 loop spans 15 amino acids. Germline values: CDR1 MDHEN, CDR2 SYDVKM.

The rearrangement uses TRBV5-1 and TRBJ2-5; weak D call: TRBD2 (7 bases). The germline V gene encodes CDR1 SGHRS and CDR2 YFSETQ. This CDR3 is built from 14 residues. Trimming removed 0 bases from V and 4 bases from J, with 10 bases in between. The CDR3 sequence is CASSLAGEGETQYF. The CDR3 DNA reads as TGCGCCAGCAGCTTGGCAGGGGAGGGAGAGACCCAGTACTTC.